The 10 T cell receptor beta chains presented below share a single source sample, sequenced in a study of human T cells and chemical hapten exposure. TCRdb re-called the RACE reads with MiXCR, one entry per CDR3 protein. The sample lists approximately 41,000 distinct CDR3 sequences, 6% to 9.5% occurring once. Time point described: pre-sensitization, week 0. Treatment denoted: therapeutic diphenylcyclopropenone sensitization with weekly scalp DPC. The material was whole blood, obtained in connection with sensitization to the hapten diphenylcyclopropenone (DPC). The receptors were gathered from a woman aged 45 to 65 with alopecia areata. Some clones in this sample may be carry-over from other donors' samples.

The chain links TRBV20-1 to TRBJ2-3, with 7 positions matching TRBD1. The CDR3 sequence is 15 residues long. Germline loops: CDR1 DFQATT, CDR2 SNEGSKA (reference sequence). V gave up 5 bases and J gave up 1 base; unmatched junction bases: 9. The CDR3 DNA reads TGCAGTGCTCCTAACAGGGGCCGCGGCACAGATACGCAGTATTTT. This sequence encodes CSAPNRGRGTDTQYF.

This clonotype occurred many times. Here the CDR3 DNA reads TGCAGTGCTAGAGATCTCGTAGCGGGAGGGGAGACCCAGTACTTC. Its protein is CSARDLVAGGETQYF. The chain has TRBV20-1 and TRBJ2-5, with 11 bases matching TRBD2. Trimming took 0 bases from V and 5 from J; bases not matched to a gene: 5. The CDR3 is 15 residues long. In germline, CDR1 is DFQATT, CDR2 SNEGSKA (reference sequence).

This clonotype was observed at least ten times. V usage is TRBV29-1 and J usage is TRBJ1-5; D is perhaps TRBD1 (5 bases). The ends were cut back, 4 bases at V and 7 bases at J, with 14 bases in the middle. The CDR3 is 13 amino acids. Germline assignment: CDR1 SQVTM and CDR2 ANQGSEA. CDR3 region: CSVGPQGGQPQHF. CDR3 nucleotide sequence: TGCAGCGTTGGGCCCCAGGGCGGACAGCCCCAGCATTTT.

Ten or more counts support this clonotype. The chain carries TRBV18 and TRBJ2-7; D ambiguous. The CDR3 contains 13 residues. Germline CDR1 and CDR2: KGHSH and LQKENI. Trimming shortened V by 0 bases and J by 6 bases, and 9 bases separated the two germline ends. As DNA, the CDR3 is TGTGCCAGCTCACCACCGACCGGACCCGAGCAGTACTTC. It encodes CASSPPTGPEQYF. Full variable domain (remainder filled in from reference TRBV18 and TRBJ2-7): NAGVMQNPRHLVRRRGQEARLRCSPMKGHSHVYWYRQLPEEGLKFMVYLQKENIIDESGMPKERFSAEFPKEGPSILRIQQVVRGDSAAYFCASSPPTGPEQYFGPGTRLTVT.

The table lists this clonotype with many counts. This chain joins TRBV7-2 and TRBJ2-5; possibly TRBD2 for D (5 bases). Deletions cut 2 bases from V and 2 bases from J, with 12 bases between. The CDR3 is made up of 15 amino acids. In germline, CDR1 is SGHTA, CDR2 FQGNSA. CDR3: CASSLMGEPQETQYF. The CDR3 DNA follows: TGTGCCAGCAGCTTAATGGGAGAGCCGCAAGAGACCCAGTACTTC.

The chain couples TRBV30 to TRBJ1-1; D is perhaps TRBD1 (5 bases). Germline CDR1 is GTSNPN and CDR2 is SVGIG (reference sequence). V was trimmed by 7 bases and J by 6 bases, leaving 15 bases between them. The CDR3 consists of 12 residues. The CDR3 nucleotides read TGTGCCTTTTCCTCAGACAGCCCTGAAGCTTTCTTT. It specifies CAFSSDSPEAFF.

This clonotype was counted ten times or more. The CDR3 bases are TGCGCCAGCAGCCCGGACGCCTCAACTAATGAAAAACTGTTTTTT. This encodes CASSPDASTNEKLFF. The V and J genes are TRBV4-3 and TRBJ1-4; D uncertain. The length of the CDR3 is 15 residues. Trimming removed 4 bases at V and 0 bases at J, with 9 bases between. Per germline, CDR1 LGHNA and CDR2 YSLEER.

This clonotype was seen ten or more times. This chain connects TRBV19 to TRBJ2-7; D might be TRBD1 or TRBD2, each matching 6 bases. This CDR3 is built from 18 residues. V was trimmed by 5 bases and J by 2 bases, leaving 25 bases between them. Germline-derived CDR1 and CDR2 are LNHDA and SQIVND (reference sequence). The chain's CDR3 is CASSPPRGPGAKPYEQYF. In DNA, the CDR3 is TGTGCCAGTAGTCCCCCCCGGGGTCCGGGGGCCAAGCCCTACGAGCAGTACTTC. Complete variable domain (other parts from reference TRBV19 and TRBJ2-7): DGGITQSPKYLFRKEGQNVTLSCEQNLNHDAMYWYRQDPGQGLRLIYYSQIVNDFQKGDIAEGYSVSREKKESFPLTVTSAQKNPTAFYLCASSPPRGPGAKPYEQYFGPGTRLTVT.

In regard to this clonotype: The junction departs from the called germline gene at one end, perhaps through a read error. This chain joins TRBV7-9 and TRBJ2-1, with D possibly matching TRBD2 (6 bases). The length of the CDR3 is 15 residues. The germline CDR1 and CDR2 sequences are SEHNR and FQNEAQ (reference sequence). In nucleotides, the CDR3 is TGTGTCAGCAGCTTCCGGCTAGCGATAAACAATGAGCAGTTCTTC. Its translation is CVSSFRLAINNEQFF.

The table lists this clonotype with many counts. The chain is built from TRBV6-2 or TRBV6-3 and TRBJ2-3, with 9 bases fitting TRBD2. CDR1 MNHEY and CDR2 SVGEGT come from the germline V gene. The CDR3 is made up of 14 amino acids. Trimming at V came to 5 bases and at J to 5 bases, leaving 5 bases not matched to a gene. CDR3 sequence: CASSPRTSVDTQYF. CDR3 in DNA: TGTGCCAGCAGTCCGAGGACTAGCGTAGATACGCAGTATTTT.